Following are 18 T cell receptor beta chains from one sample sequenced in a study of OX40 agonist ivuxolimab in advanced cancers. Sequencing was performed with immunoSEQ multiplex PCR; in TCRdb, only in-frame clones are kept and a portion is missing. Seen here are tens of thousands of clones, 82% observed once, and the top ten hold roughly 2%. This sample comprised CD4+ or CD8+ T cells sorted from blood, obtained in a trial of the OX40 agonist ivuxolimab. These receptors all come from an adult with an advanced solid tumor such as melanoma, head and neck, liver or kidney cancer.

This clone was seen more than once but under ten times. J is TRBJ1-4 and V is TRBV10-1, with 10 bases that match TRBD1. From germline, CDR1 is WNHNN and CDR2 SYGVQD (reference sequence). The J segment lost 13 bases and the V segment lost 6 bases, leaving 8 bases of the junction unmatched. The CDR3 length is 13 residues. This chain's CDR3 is CASRASGQGRLFF. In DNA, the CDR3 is TGCGCCAGCAGAGCCTCGGGACAGGGGAGACTGTTTTTT.

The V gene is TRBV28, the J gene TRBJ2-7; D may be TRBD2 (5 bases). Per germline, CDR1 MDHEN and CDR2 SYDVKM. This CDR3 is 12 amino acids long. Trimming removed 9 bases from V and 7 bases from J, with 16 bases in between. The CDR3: CASSPGVWEQYF. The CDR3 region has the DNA TGTGCCAGTTCTCCCGGGGTTTGGGAGCAGTACTTC.

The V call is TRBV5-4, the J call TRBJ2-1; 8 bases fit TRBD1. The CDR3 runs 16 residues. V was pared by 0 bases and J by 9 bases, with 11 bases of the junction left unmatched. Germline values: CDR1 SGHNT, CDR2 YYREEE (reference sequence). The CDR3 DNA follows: TGTGCCAGCAGCTTGGGAAGGGCAGGGGGCCGGACTGAGCAGTTCTTC. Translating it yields CASSLGRAGGRTEQFF.

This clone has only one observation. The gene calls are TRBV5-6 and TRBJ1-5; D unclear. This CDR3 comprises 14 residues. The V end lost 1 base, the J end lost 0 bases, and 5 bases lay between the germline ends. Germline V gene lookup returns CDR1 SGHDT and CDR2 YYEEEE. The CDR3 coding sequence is TGTGCCAGCAGCTTGAGTCCTAGCAATCAGCCCCAGCATTTT. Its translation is CASSLSPSNQPQHF.

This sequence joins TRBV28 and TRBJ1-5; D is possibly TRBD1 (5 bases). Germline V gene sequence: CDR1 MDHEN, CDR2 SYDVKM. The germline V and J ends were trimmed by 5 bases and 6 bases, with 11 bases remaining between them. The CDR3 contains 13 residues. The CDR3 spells CASSPPGAQPQHF. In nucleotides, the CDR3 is TGTGCCAGCAGTCCCCCCGGGGCTCAGCCCCAGCATTTT.

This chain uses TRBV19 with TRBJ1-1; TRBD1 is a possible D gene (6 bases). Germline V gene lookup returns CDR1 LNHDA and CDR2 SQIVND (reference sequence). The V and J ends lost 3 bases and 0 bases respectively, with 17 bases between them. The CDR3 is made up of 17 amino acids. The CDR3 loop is CASSIPAGDFMNTEAFF. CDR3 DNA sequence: TGTGCCAGTAGTATCCCAGCAGGGGATTTTATGAACACTGAAGCTTTCTTT.

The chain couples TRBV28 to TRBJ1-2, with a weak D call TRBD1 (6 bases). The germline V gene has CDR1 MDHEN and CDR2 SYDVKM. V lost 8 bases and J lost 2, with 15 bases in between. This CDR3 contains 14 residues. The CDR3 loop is CASRGGGPNYGYTF. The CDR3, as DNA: TGTGCCAGCCGTGGGGGGGGCCCCAACTATGGCTACACCTTC.

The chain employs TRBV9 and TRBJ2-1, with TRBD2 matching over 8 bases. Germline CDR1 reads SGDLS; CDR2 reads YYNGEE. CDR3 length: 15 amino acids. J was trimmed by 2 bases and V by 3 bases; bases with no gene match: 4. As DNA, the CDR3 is TGTGCCAGCAGCGCTACTAGCGGCACCTACAATGAGCAGTTCTTC. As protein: CASSATSGTYNEQFF.

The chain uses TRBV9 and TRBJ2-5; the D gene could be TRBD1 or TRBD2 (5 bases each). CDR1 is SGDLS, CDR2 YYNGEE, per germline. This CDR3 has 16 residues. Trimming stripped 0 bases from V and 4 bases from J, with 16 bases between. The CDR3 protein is CASSVGVAPGRETQYF. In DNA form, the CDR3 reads TGTGCCAGCAGCGTAGGAGTGGCTCCAGGGAGAGAGACCCAGTACTTC.

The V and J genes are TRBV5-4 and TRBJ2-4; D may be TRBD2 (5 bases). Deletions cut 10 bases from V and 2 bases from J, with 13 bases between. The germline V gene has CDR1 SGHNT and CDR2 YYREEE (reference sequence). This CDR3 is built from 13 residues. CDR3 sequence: CAGSSTTKNIQYF. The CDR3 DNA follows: TGTGCCGGATCTAGCACGACCAAAAACATTCAGTACTTC.

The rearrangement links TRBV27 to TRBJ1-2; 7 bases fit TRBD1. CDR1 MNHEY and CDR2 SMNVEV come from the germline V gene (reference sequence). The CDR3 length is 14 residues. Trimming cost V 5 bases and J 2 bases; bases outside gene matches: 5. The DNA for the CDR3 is TGTGCCAGCAGTCTGATGGGACAGAACTATGGCTACACCTTC. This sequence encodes CASSLMGQNYGYTF.

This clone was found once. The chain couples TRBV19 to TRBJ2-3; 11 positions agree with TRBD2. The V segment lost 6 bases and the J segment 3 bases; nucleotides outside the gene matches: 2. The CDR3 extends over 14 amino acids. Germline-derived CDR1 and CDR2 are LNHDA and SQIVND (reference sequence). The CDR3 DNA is TGTGCCAGTAGCACTAGCGGGAGTACAGATACGCAGTATTTT. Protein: CASSTSGSTDTQYF.

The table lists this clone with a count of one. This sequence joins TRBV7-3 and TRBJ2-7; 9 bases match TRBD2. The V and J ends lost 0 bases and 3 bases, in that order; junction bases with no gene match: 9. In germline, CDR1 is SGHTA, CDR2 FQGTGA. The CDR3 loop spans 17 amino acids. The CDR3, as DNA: TGTGCCAGCAGCTTAACCCGGGCGGGAGGGCCCCACTACGAGCAGTACTTC. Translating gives CASSLTRAGGPHYEQYF.

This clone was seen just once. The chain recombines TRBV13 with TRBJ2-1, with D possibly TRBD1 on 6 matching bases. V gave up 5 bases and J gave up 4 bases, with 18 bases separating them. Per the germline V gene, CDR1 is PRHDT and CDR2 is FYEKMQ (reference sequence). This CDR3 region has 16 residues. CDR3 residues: CASSHHQGRAYNEQFF. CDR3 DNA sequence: TGTGCCAGCAGCCACCACCAGGGGCGGGCTTACAATGAGCAGTTCTTC. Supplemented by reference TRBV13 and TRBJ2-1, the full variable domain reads AAGVIQSPRHLIKEKRETATLKCYPIPRHDTVYWYQQGPGQDPQFLISFYEKMQSDKGSIPDRFSAQQFSDYHSELNMSSLELGDSALYFCASSHHQGRAYNEQFFGPGTRLTVL.

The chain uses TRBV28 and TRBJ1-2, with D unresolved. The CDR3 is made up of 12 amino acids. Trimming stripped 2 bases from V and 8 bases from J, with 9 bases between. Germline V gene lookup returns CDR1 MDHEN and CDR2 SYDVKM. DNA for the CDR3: TGTGCCAGCAGTTTAATAAAGGTCGGCTACACCTTC. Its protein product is CASSLIKVGYTF.

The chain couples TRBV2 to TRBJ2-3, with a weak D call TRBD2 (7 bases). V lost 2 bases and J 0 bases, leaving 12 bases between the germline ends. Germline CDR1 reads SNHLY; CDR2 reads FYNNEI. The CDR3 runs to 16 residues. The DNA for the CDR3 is TGTGCCAGCAGTGAATGGGCGGGGGCGAGCACAGATACGCAGTATTTT. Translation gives CASSEWAGASTDTQYF.

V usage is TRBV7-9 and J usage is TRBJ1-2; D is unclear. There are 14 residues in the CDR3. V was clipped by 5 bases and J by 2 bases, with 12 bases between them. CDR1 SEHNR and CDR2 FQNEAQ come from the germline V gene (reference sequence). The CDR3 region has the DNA TGTGCCAGCAGCCGCCAACAGCTAAACTATGGCTACACCTTC. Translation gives CASSRQQLNYGYTF.

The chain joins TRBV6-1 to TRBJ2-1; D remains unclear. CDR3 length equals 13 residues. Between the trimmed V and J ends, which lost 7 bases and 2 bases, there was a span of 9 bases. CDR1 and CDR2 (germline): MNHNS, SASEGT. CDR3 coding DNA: TGTGCCAGCACCACGATGACCTACAATGAGCAGTTCTTC. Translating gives CASTTMTYNEQFF.